Listed here are 26 T cell receptor beta chains from one sample, sequenced in a study of blood T cell repertoires in COVID-19. Assay: immunoSEQ multiplex PCR; the TCRdb copy retains only in-frame clones and omits some. The sample contains approximately 30,000 clones, about 89% of which appear only once. Sample: peripheral blood. The receptor source for this set is a woman between 35 and 50 years old with active or convalescent COVID-19.

The chain has TRBV11-2 and TRBJ1-1; D perhaps matches TRBD1 (5 bases). The V and J ends lost 5 bases and 1 base respectively, with 17 bases between them. Germline V lookup: CDR1 SGHAT, CDR2 FQNNGV. The CDR3 runs 16 residues. CDR3 sequence reads: CASSPRGGVTNTEAFF. The DNA of the CDR3 is TGTGCCAGCAGCCCACGGGGGGGAGTGACGAACACTGAAGCTTTCTTT.

This clone was detected once. The chain joins TRBV5-6 to TRBJ1-1; tentative D call: TRBD1 (5 bases). Trimming stripped 0 bases from V and 1 base from J, with 10 bases between. The CDR3 sequence is 15 residues long. Germline V gene sequence: CDR1 SGHDT, CDR2 YYEEEE. In DNA form, the CDR3 reads TGTGCCAGCAGCTTGGCAGGGTCCCAGAACACTGAAGCTTTCTTT. Its translation is CASSLAGSQNTEAFF.

This sequence joins TRBV4-1 and TRBJ2-1, with TRBD2 matching over 13 bases. Germline V gene data show CDR1 as MGHRA and CDR2 as YSYEKL. The CDR3 extends over 16 amino acids. With 4 bases clipped from V and 4 bases from J, the junction kept 4 bases outside the gene matches. Here the CDR3 reads CASSRGTSGTYNEQFF. The CDR3 nucleotides read TGCGCCAGCAGCCGGGGGACTAGCGGGACGTACAATGAGCAGTTCTTC.

This clone has only a few counts. This chain connects TRBV11-2 to TRBJ1-1; D ambiguous. V gave up 5 bases and J gave up 1 base, with 14 bases separating them. Germline loops: CDR1 SGHAT, CDR2 FQNNGV. This CDR3 region has 15 residues. The CDR3 DNA sequence: TGTGCCAGCAGCCTCTTGGCGGCCAGGAACACTGAAGCTTTCTTT. Protein: CASSLLAARNTEAFF.

The chain employs TRBV6-4 and TRBJ2-3; 8 positions agree with TRBD2. Germline V gives CDR1 MRHNA, CDR2 SNTAGT. The CDR3 loop spans 16 amino acids. Unmatched junction bases numbered 5, after V lost 0 bases and J lost 3 bases. CDR3 sequence: CASSDSGAGGTDTQYF. CDR3 coding DNA: TGTGCCAGCAGTGACTCCGGGGCGGGGGGAACAGATACGCAGTATTTT.

The V call is TRBV10-1, the J call TRBJ2-7, with 7 bases that match TRBD2. Germline CDR1 and CDR2: WNHNN and SYGVQD (reference sequence). The V and J ends lost 0 bases and 3 bases, in that order; junction bases with no gene match: 2. The CDR3 extends over 14 amino acids. CDR3: CASSESGTIYEQYF. CDR3 nucleotide sequence: TGCGCCAGCAGTGAGTCGGGGACTATCTACGAGCAGTACTTC.

Here the CDR3 reads CASSPDRGQTDTQYF. CDR3 sequence (DNA): TGTGCCAGCAGCCCCGACAGGGGGCAGACAGATACGCAGTATTTT. The V gene is TRBV7-3, the J gene TRBJ2-3; 10 positions agree with TRBD1. After removal of 5 bases from V and 3 bases from J, the junction contained 5 bases not matched to a gene. CDR1 and CDR2 (germline): SGHTA, FQGTGA. This CDR3 region has 15 residues.

This clone was counted a single time. The V gene is TRBV28, the J gene TRBJ1-3; 8 nucleotides agree with TRBD1. CDR1 is MDHEN and CDR2 is SYDVKM in the germline V gene. J was trimmed by 0 bases and V by 5 bases; bases with no gene match: 9. The CDR3 spans 17 residues. The CDR3 nucleotides read TGTGCCAGCAGTGGACTGGGACAGGCGAACTCTGGAAACACCATATATTTT. Its translation: CASSGLGQANSGNTIYF.

The chain couples TRBV29-1 to TRBJ2-3; D may be TRBD1 (7 bases). CDR3 length: 14 residues. The V gene lost 4 bases and the J gene lost 2 bases, with 13 bases spanning the gap. In germline, CDR1 is SQVTM, CDR2 ANQGSEA. CDR3 sequence reads: CSVVQGGLTDTQYF. The DNA of the CDR3 is TGCAGCGTTGTCCAGGGGGGTCTCACAGATACGCAGTATTTT.

The CDR3 protein is CAWSVHGGQETQYF. CDR3 nucleotides: TGTGCCTGGAGTGTACATGGAGGACAAGAGACCCAGTACTTC. The chain employs TRBV30 and TRBJ2-5; D might be TRBD2 (5 bases). Germline lookup yields CDR1 GTSNPN and CDR2 SVGIG (reference sequence). Trimming took 0 bases from V and 2 from J, leaving 10 bases between them. The CDR3 is 14 residues long.

The gene calls are TRBV29-1 and TRBJ1-1, with 9 bases identical to TRBD1. The length of the CDR3 is 13 residues. Germline V gene lookup returns CDR1 SQVTM and CDR2 ANQGSEA. V trimming: 6 bases; J trimming: 3 bases; junction bases outside the gene matches: 5. The CDR3 DNA is TGCAGCGTCAACAGGGGGCGCGACACTGAAGCTTTCTTT. This sequence encodes CSVNRGRDTEAFF.

The rearrangement joins TRBV30 to TRBJ1-3; D is unclear. V was cut by 3 bases and J by 4 bases, with 7 bases left in between. The CDR3 has 12 residues. Germline assignment: CDR1 GTSNPN and CDR2 SVGIG (reference sequence). As DNA, the CDR3 is TGTGCCTGGAGGGAGAGGGGAAACACCATATATTTT. It encodes CAWRERGNTIYF.

This clone was recorded once. The genes are TRBV24-1 and TRBJ2-2; D perhaps matches TRBD2 (6 bases). V shed 0 bases and J shed 6 bases, with 16 bases lying between them. Germline V lookup: CDR1 KGHDR, CDR2 SFDVKD. CDR3 length: 17 residues. In DNA form, the CDR3 reads TGTGCCACCAGTGATTTGGACCGGGACTCAACTGCCGGGGAGCTGTTTTTT. It codes for CATSDLDRDSTAGELFF.

The gene calls are TRBV5-1 and TRBJ2-7; TRBD1 aligns across 9 bases. CDR1 and CDR2 from the germline V gene are SGHRS and YFSETQ. CDR3 length equals 15 residues. The V and J ends lost 0 bases and 5 bases, in that order; junction bases with no gene match: 6. This CDR3 reads CASSLEPGQGHEQYF. The DNA of the CDR3 is TGCGCCAGCAGCTTGGAGCCGGGACAGGGCCACGAGCAGTACTTC.

This chain's CDR3 is CASRQDPFWEQYF. CDR3 DNA: TGTGCCAGCAGACAGGACCCTTTTTGGGAGCAGTACTTC. The rearrangement uses TRBV7-9 and TRBJ2-7; weak D call: TRBD1 (5 bases). The CDR3 has 13 residues. V lost 6 bases to trimming and J lost 7 bases, with 16 bases between them. The germline V gene encodes CDR1 SEHNR and CDR2 FQNEAQ (reference sequence).

V gene TRBV5-4 combines with J gene TRBJ2-7, with 10 bases that match TRBD2. The CDR3 is made up of 15 amino acids. V was clipped by 0 bases and J by 5 bases; unmatched bases: 5. Germline values: CDR1 SGHNT, CDR2 YYREEE (reference sequence). In nucleotides, the CDR3 is TGTGCCAGCAGCTTGGTTCTAGCGGGAGTAAACGAGCAGTACTTC. The encoded protein is CASSLVLAGVNEQYF. The full variable domain, its missing parts supplied by reference TRBV5-4 and TRBJ2-7, is ETGVTQSPTHLIKTRGQQVTLRCSSQSGHNTVSWYQQALGQGPQFIFQYYREEENGRGNFPPRFSGLQFPNYSSELNVNALELDDSALYLCASSLVLAGVNEQYFGPGTRLTVT.

This chain connects TRBV10-3 to TRBJ1-2, with 8 bases that match TRBD1. Germline V gene lookup returns CDR1 ENHRY and CDR2 SYGVKD. This CDR3 is built from 15 residues. The junction had 10 bases not matched to a gene; V was cut back by 2 bases and J by 8 bases. CDR3 sequence (DNA): TGTGCCATCAGTGAGGACAGGGGAAGGACCGGCGGCTACACCTTC. It yields the protein CAISEDRGRTGGYTF.

This clone was observed a few times. V usage is TRBV7-3 and J usage is TRBJ1-6; a possible D gene is TRBD1 (5 bases). The length of the CDR3 is 15 residues. V was clipped by 5 bases and J by 9 bases, with 17 bases between them. The germline V gene encodes CDR1 SGHTA and CDR2 FQGTGA. In DNA form, the CDR3 reads TGTGCCAGCAGCCGACTCGAACCAGGGCGTTCACCCCTCCACTTT. Its translation is CASSRLEPGRSPLHF.

The chain employs TRBV24-1 and TRBJ2-2, with D uncertain. CDR3 size: 15 residues. V was pared by 5 bases and J by 6 bases, with 15 bases between. Germline values: CDR1 KGHDR, CDR2 SFDVKD. CDR3 in DNA: TGTGCCACCAGTGCTCCACTTGGTAACGCCGGGGAGCTGTTTTTT. It encodes CATSAPLGNAGELFF.

J is TRBJ2-7 and V is TRBV19, with 12 bases identical to TRBD1. Germline V gene data show CDR1 as LNHDA and CDR2 as SQIVND (reference sequence). The CDR3 runs to 16 residues. Unmatched junction bases numbered 9, after V lost 5 bases and J lost 4 bases. The CDR3 region has the DNA TGTGCCAGTAGTTCGCCGGGACAGGGGGCGAAGTACGAGCAGTACTTC. Translated, it gives CASSSPGQGAKYEQYF.

The chain employs TRBV3-1 (or the pseudogene TRBV3-2) and TRBJ1-1, with D possibly being TRBD1 (5 bases). The CDR3 runs to 12 residues. V was cut by 7 bases and J by 6 bases, with 12 bases left in between. Germline lookup yields CDR1 LGHDT and CDR2 YNNKEL (reference sequence). The CDR3 DNA is TGTGCCAGCACCGGGGGGAGGTCTGAAGCTTTCTTT. The encoded protein is CASTGGRSEAFF.

This chain uses TRBV30 with TRBJ1-2; D unclear. Trimming left V 3 bases short and J 8 bases short, with 16 bases between. The CDR3 runs to 13 residues. Per the germline V gene, CDR1 is GTSNPN and CDR2 is SVGIG (reference sequence). The CDR3 sequence: CAWSEGGVEGYTF. The DNA for the CDR3 is TGTGCCTGGAGCGAAGGCGGGGTCGAAGGCTACACCTTC.

The V and J genes are TRBV27 and TRBJ2-7; 7 bases are shared with TRBD2. This CDR3 has 14 residues. V lost 8 bases to trimming and J lost 5 bases; unmatched junction nucleotides: 12. Germline V CDR1 and CDR2: MNHEY, SMNVEV (reference sequence). The CDR3, as DNA: TGTGCCAGCTCACGGGGGGAAGGTCGTCACGAGCAGTACTTC. This sequence encodes CASSRGEGRHEQYF.

The chain carries TRBV28 and TRBJ2-1; 15 bases match TRBD2. This CDR3 is built from 15 residues. With 10 bases clipped from V and 7 bases from J, the junction kept 8 bases outside the gene matches. Germline CDR1 reads MDHEN; CDR2 reads SYDVKM. DNA of the CDR3: TGTGCCATCCAAACCGGGACTAGCGGGAGGAATGAGCAGTTCTTC. Translated: CAIQTGTSGRNEQFF. Filled out from reference TRBV28 and TRBJ2-1, the complete variable domain reads DVKVTQSSRYLVKRTGEKVFLECVQDMDHENMFWYRQDPGLGLRLIYFSYDVKMKEKGDIPEGYSVSREKKERFSLILESASTNQTSMYLCAIQTGTSGRNEQFFGPGTRLTVL.

The chain recombines TRBV7-9 with TRBJ1-2, with 10 bases fitting TRBD1. The CDR3 runs 17 residues. Germline V gene sequence: CDR1 SEHNR, CDR2 FQNEAQ (reference sequence). Trimming removed 6 bases from V and 2 bases from J; junction bases left unmatched: 12. CDR3 loop: CASRQTGGGPENYGYTF. CDR3 DNA: TGTGCCAGCAGACAGACAGGGGGCGGCCCGGAGAACTATGGCTACACCTTC.

The chain couples TRBV25-1 to TRBJ2-7; the match to TRBD1 covers 8 bases. J lost 1 base, V lost 5 bases, and 7 bases had no gene match. Germline V gene data show CDR1 as MGHDK and CDR2 as SYGVNS. The CDR3 extends over 15 amino acids. CDR3 sequence (DNA): TGTGCCAGCAGTCCGTTACGGACAGGGTCCTACGAGCAGTACTTC. As protein: CASSPLRTGSYEQYF.